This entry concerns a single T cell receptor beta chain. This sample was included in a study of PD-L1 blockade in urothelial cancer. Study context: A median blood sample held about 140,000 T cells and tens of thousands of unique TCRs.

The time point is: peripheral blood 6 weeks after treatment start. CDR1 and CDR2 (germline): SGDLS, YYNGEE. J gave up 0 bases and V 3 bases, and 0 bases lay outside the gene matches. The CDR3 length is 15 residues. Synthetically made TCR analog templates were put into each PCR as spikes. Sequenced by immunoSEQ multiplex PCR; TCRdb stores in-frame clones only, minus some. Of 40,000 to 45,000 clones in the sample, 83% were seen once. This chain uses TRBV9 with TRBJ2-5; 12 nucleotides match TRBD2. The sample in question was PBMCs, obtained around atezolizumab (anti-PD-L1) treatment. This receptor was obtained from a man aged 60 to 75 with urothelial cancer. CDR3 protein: CASSASGGDQETQYF. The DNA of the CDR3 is TGTGCCAGCAGCGCTAGCGGGGGGGACCAAGAGACCCAGTACTTC.